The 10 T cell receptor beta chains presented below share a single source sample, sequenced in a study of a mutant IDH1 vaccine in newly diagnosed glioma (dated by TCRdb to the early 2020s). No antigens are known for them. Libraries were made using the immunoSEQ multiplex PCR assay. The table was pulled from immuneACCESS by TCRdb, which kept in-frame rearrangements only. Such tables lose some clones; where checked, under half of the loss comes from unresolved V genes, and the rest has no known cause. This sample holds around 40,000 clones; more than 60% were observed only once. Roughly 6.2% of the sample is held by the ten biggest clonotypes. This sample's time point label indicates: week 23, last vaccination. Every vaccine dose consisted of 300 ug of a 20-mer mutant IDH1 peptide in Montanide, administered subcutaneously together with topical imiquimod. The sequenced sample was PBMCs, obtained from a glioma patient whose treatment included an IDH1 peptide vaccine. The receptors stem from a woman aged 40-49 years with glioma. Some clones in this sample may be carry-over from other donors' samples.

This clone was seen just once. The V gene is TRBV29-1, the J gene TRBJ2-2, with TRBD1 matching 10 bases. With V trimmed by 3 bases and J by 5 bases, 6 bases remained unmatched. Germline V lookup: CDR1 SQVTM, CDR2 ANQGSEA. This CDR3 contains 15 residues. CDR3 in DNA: TGCAGCGTTGATTCGGGACAGGGGTGGACCGGGGAGCTGTTTTTT. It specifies CSVDSGQGWTGELFF.

In DNA, the CDR3 is TGTGCCACCAGCAGAGCACTCGTGGCCCAGTACTTC. The encoded protein is CATSRALVAQYF. The rearrangement links TRBV15 to TRBJ2-5; D unresolved. The CDR3 is 12 residues long. Germline V CDR1 and CDR2: LNHNV, YYDKDF (reference sequence). Trimming stripped 1 base from V and 9 bases from J, with 9 bases between.

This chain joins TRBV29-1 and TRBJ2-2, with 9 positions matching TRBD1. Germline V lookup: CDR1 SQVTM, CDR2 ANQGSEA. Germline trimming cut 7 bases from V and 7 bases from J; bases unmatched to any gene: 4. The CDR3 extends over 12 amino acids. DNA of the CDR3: TGCAGCGCGGACAGGGGCAGCGGGGAGCTGTTTTTT. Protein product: CSADRGSGELFF.

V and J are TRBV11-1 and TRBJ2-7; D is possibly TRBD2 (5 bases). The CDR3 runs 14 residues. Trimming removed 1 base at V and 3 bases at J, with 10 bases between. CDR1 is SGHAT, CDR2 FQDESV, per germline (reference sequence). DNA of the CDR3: TGTGCCAGCAGCTTAGGTGGGGAGAACTACGAGCAGTACTTC. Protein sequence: CASSLGGENYEQYF.

CDR3 bases: TGCGCCAGCAGCCCTAAACCTGGACTAGTTGGCTCCGGGGAGCTGTTTTTT. It specifies CASSPKPGLVGSGELFF. The chain carries TRBV4-3 and TRBJ2-2; 7 bases match TRBD2. From germline, CDR1 is LGHNA and CDR2 YSLEER. There are 17 residues in the CDR3. J lost 6 bases, V lost 4 bases, and 14 bases had no gene match.

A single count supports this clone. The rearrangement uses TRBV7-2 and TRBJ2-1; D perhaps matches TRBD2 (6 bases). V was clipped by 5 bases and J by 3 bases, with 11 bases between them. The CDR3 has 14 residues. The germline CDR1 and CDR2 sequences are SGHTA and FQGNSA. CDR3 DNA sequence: TGTGCCAGCAGCCCCAGGACTAACTACAATGAGCAGTTCTTC. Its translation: CASSPRTNYNEQFF.

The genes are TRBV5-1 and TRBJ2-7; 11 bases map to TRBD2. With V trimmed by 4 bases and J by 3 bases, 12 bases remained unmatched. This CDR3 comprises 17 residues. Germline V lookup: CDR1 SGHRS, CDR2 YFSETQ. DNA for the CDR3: TGCGCCAGCAGCCCGGCCGGGGTAGCGGGGGGGAACTACGAGCAGTACTTC. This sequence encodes CASSPAGVAGGNYEQYF. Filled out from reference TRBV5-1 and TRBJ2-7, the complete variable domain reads KAGVTQTPRYLIKTRGQQVTLSCSPISGHRSVSWYQQTPGQGLQFLFEYFSETQRNKGNFPGRFSGRQFSNSRSEMNVSTLELGDSALYLCASSPAGVAGGNYEQYFGPGTRLTVT.

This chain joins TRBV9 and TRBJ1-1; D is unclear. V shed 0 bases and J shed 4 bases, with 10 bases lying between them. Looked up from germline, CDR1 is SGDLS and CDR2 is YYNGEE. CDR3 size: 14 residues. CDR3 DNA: TGTGCCAGCAGCGTAGTAGAATCTGGCACTGAAGCTTTCTTT. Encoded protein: CASSVVESGTEAFF. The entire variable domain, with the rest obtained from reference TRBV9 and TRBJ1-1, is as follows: DSGVTQTPKHLITATGQRVTLRCSPRSGDLSVYWYQQSLDQGLQFLIQYYNGEERAKGNILERFSAQQFPDLHSELNLSSLELGDSALYFCASSVVESGTEAFFGQGTRLTVV.

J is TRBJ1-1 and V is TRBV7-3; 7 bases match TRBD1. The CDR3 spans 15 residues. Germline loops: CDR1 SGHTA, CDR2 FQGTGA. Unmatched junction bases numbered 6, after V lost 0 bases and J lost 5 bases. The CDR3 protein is CASSLTDRVATEAFF. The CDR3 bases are TGTGCCAGCAGCTTAACCGACAGGGTGGCGACTGAAGCTTTCTTT.

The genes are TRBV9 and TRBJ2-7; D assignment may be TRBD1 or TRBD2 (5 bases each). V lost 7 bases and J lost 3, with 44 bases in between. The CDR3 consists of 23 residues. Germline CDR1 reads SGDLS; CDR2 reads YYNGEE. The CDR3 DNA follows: TGTGCCAGCTTTGAGAAAAGTCAGGGAATGGAGGACCCAAAAGCCAACCCTCTCTACGAGCAGTACTTC. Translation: CASFEKSQGMEDPKANPLYEQYF. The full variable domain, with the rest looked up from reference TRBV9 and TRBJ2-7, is DSGVTQTPKHLITATGQRVTLRCSPRSGDLSVYWYQQSLDQGLQFLIQYYNGEERAKGNILERFSAQQFPDLHSELNLSSLELGDSALYFCASFEKSQGMEDPKANPLYEQYFGPGTRLTVT.